One T cell receptor (beta chain) is described in this entry. The data belong to a study of blood T cell repertoires in COVID-19. For the study at large: Samples came from the United States, Italy and Spain, spanning acute and convalescent COVID-19. In each case, the material was cDNA or gDNA derived from T cells, B-cell-depleted T cells, or PBMCs.

Source study methods: Amplification of reference gene primers was used by the study to estimate nucleated cell counts. Here immunoSEQ multiplex PCR was the method, and the copy in TCRdb shows in-frame clones only, minus some. V, J and clone size were drawn from that table, and D and trimming were deduced from the DNA. The sample shows about 300,000 clones, around 84% of them seen only once. Germline V lookup: CDR1 MDHEN, CDR2 SYDVKM. V was clipped by 4 bases and J by 6 bases, with 22 bases between them. This CDR3 contains 17 residues. Specimen: peripheral blood. The J gene is TRBJ1-5, the V gene TRBV28; possible D gene TRBD1, 5 bases. The source is a man in his sixties or seventies with acute or convalescent COVID-19. The CDR3 protein is CASSSQGRPLPGQPQHF. CDR3 nucleotides: TGTGCCAGCAGTTCCCAGGGTAGGCCTCTCCCCGGTCAGCCCCAGCATTTT.